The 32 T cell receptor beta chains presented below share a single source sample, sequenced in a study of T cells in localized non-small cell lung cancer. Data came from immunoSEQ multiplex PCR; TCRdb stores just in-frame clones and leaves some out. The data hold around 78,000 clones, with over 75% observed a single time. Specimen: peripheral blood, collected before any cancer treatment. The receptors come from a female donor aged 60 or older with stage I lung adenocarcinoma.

CDR3 nucleotides: TGTGCCAGCAGTTACTCGGCTAGAAACGAGCAGTTCTTC. Translation: CASSYSARNEQFF. J is TRBJ2-1 and V is TRBV6-5; D remains unclear. Trimming removed 0 bases from V and 10 bases from J, with 10 bases in between. The germline V gene has CDR1 MNHEY and CDR2 SVGAGI. This CDR3 is built from 13 residues.

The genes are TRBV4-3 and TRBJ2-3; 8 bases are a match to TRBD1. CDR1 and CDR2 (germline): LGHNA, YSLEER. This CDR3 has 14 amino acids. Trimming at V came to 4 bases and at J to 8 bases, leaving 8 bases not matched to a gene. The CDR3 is CASSPNRGAFTQYF. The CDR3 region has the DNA TGCGCCAGCAGCCCTAACAGGGGGGCATTTACGCAGTATTTT.

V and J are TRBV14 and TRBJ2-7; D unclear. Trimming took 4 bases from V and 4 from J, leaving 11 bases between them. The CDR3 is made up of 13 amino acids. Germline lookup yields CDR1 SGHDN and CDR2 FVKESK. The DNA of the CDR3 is TGTGCCAGCAGCCTTCTACCTCTTTACGAGCAGTACTTC. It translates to CASSLLPLYEQYF.

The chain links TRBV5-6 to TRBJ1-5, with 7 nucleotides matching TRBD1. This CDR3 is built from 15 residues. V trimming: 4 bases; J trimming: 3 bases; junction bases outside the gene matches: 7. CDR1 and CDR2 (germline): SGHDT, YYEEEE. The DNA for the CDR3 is TGTGCCAGCAGCAATTGGGGACAGATCAATCAGCCCCAGCATTTT. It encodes CASSNWGQINQPQHF.

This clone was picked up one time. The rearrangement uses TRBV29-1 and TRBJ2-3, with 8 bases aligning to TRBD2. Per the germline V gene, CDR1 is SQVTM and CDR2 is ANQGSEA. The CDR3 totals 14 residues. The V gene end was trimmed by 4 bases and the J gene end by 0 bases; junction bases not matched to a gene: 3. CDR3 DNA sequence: TGCAGCGTTGCCGGGACTAGTAGCACAGATACGCAGTATTTT. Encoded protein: CSVAGTSSTDTQYF.

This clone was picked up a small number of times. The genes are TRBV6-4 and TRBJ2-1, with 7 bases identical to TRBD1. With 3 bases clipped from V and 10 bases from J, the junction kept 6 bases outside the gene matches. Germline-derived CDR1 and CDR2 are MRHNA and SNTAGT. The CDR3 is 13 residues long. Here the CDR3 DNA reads TGTGCCAGCAGTGATGGGACAGTCGGCGAGCAGTTCTTC. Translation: CASSDGTVGEQFF.

This chain's CDR3 is CASRGDKGAYTEAFF. The DNA for the CDR3 is TGTGCCAGCAGGGGGGACAAGGGTGCTTACACTGAAGCTTTCTTT. The chain carries TRBV28 and TRBJ1-1; a weak D match, TRBD1 (6 bases). The germline CDR1 and CDR2 sequences are MDHEN and SYDVKM. CDR3 length: 15 amino acids. The V gene lost 6 bases and the J gene lost 3 bases, with 17 bases spanning the gap.

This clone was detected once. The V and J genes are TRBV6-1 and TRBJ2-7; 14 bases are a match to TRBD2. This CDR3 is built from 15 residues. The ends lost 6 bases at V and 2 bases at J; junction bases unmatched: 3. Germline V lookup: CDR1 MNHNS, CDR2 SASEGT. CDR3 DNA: TGTGCCAGCAGGAGACTAGCGGGAGGGACCTACGAGCAGTACTTC. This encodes CASRRLAGGTYEQYF.

The CDR3 coding sequence is TGTGCCAGCAGTTACACTGGGATCTCTGGGGCCAACGTCCTGACTTTC. Its protein product is CASSYTGISGANVLTF. The J gene is TRBJ2-6, the V gene TRBV6-5, with D hard to call. The CDR3 contains 16 residues. Germline V gene sequence: CDR1 MNHEY, CDR2 SVGAGI. Trimming pared 2 bases from V and 0 bases from J, leaving 8 bases between.

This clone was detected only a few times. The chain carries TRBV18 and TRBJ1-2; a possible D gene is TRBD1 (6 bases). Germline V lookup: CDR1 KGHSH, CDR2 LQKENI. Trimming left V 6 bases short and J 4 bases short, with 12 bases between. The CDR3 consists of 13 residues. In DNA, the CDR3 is TGTGCCAGCTCCGGGGGGCGTGCCTATGGCTACACCTTC. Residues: CASSGGRAYGYTF. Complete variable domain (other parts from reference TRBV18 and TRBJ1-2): NAGVMQNPRHLVRRRGQEARLRCSPMKGHSHVYWYRQLPEEGLKFMVYLQKENIIDESGMPKERFSAEFPKEGPSILRIQQVVRGDSAAYFCASSGGRAYGYTFGSGTRLTVV.

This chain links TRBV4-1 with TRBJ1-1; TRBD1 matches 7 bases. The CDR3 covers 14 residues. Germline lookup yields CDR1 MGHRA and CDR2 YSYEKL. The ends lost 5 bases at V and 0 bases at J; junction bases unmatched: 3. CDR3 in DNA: TGCGCCAGCAGCAAGGGACAGTTGAACACTGAAGCTTTCTTT. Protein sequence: CASSKGQLNTEAFF.

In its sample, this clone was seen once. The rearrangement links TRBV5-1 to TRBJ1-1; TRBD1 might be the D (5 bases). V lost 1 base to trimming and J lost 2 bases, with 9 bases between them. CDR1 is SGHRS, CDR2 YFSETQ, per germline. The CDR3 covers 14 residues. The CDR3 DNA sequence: TGCGCCAGCAGCTTGACAGGCCTTAACACTGAAGCTTTCTTT. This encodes CASSLTGLNTEAFF.

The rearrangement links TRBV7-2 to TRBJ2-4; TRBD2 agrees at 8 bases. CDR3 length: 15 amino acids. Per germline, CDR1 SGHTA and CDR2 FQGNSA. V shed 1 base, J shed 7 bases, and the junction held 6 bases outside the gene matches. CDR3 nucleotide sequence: TGTGCCAGCAGCTTAGACGGGGGGGCAGGTAACATTCAGTACTTC. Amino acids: CASSLDGGAGNIQYF.

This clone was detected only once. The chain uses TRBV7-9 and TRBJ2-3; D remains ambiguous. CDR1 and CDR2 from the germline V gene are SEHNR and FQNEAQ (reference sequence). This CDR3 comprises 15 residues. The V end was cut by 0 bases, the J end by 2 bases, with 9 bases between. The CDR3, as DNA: TGTGCCAGCAGCTTAGCGGGGATCCCCACAGATACGCAGTATTTT. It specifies CASSLAGIPTDTQYF.

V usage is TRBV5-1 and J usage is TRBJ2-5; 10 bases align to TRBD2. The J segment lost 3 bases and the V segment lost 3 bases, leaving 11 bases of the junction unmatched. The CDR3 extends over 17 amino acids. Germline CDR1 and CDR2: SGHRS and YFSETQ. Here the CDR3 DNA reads TGCGCCAGCAGCTCGTTACCTCTAGCGGGGGCGAAAGAGACCCAGTACTTC. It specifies CASSSLPLAGAKETQYF.

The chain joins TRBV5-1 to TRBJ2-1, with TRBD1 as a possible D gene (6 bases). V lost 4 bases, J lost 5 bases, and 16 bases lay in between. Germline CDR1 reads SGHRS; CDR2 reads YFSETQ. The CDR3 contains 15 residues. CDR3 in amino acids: CASSITGTLNNEQFF. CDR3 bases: TGCGCCAGCAGCATAACCGGGACACTTAACAATGAGCAGTTCTTC.

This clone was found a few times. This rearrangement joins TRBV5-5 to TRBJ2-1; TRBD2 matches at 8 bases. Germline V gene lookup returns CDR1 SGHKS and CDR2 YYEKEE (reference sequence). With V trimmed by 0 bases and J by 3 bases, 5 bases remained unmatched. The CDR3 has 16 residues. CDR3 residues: CASSLVGAGVYNEQFF. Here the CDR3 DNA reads TGTGCCAGCAGCTTGGTTGGAGCGGGAGTCTACAATGAGCAGTTCTTC.

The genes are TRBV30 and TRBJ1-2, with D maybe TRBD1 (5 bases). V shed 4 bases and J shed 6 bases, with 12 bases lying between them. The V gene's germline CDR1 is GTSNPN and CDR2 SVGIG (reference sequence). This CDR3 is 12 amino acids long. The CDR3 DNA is TGTGCCTGGACCGGGACTCCTGATGGCTACACCTTC. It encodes CAWTGTPDGYTF.

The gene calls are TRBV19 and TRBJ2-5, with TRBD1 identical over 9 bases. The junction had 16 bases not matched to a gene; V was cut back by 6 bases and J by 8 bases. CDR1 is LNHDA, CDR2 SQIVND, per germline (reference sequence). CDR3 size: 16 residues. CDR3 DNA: TGTGCCAGTAGCCCTGACAGGGGGTTGGTTTTGGGTACCCAGTACTTC. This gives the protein CASSPDRGLVLGTQYF.

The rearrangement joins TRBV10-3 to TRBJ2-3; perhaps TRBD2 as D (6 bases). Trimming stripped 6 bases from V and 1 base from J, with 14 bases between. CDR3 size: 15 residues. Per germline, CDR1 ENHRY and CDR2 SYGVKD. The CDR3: CAIRTTSSGTDTQYF. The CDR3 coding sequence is TGTGCCATCAGGACGACTAGTTCTGGCACAGATACGCAGTATTTT.

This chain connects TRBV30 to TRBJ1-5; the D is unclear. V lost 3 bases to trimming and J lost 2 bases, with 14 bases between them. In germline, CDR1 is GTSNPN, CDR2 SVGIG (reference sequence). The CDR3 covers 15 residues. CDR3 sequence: CAWSDGRMGNQPQHF. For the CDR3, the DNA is TGTGCCTGGAGCGACGGAAGGATGGGCAATCAGCCCCAGCATTTT.

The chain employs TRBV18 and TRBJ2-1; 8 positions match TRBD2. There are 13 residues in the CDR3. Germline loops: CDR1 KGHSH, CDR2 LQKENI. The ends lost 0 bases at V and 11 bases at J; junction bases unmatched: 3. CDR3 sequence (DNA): TGTGCCAGCTCACCACCGGGACTAGGGAAGCAGTTCTTC. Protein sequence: CASSPPGLGKQFF.

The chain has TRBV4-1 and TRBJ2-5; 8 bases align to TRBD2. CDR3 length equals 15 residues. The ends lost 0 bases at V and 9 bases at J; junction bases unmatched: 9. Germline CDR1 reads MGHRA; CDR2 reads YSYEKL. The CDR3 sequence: CASSQDGAAGESQYF. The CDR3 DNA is TGCGCCAGCAGCCAAGACGGGGCAGCGGGGGAGTCCCAGTACTTC.

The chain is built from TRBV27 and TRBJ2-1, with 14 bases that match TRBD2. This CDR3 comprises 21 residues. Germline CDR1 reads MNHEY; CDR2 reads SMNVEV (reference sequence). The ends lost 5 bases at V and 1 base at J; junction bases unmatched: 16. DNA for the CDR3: TGTGCCAGCAGTCCGAATTATAGCGGGACTAGCGGGAGATTTTCCTACAATGAGCAGTTCTTC. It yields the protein CASSPNYSGTSGRFSYNEQFF.

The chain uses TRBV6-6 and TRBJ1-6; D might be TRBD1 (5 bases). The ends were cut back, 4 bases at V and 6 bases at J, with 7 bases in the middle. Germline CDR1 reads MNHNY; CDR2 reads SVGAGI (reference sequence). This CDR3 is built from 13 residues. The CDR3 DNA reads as TGTGCCAGCAGTTGGGACGGTAATTCACCCCTCCACTTT. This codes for CASSWDGNSPLHF.

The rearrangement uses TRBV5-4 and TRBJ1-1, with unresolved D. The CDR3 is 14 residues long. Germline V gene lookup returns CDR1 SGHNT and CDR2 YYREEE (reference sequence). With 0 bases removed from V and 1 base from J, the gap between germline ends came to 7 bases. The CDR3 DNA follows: TGTGCCAGCAGCTTGGAACTAACGAACACTGAAGCTTTCTTT. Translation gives CASSLELTNTEAFF. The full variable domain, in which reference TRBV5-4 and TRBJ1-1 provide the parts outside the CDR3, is ETGVTQSPTHLIKTRGQQVTLRCSSQSGHNTVSWYQQALGQGPQFIFQYYREEENGRGNFPPRFSGLQFPNYSSELNVNALELDDSALYLCASSLELTNTEAFFGQGTRLTVV.

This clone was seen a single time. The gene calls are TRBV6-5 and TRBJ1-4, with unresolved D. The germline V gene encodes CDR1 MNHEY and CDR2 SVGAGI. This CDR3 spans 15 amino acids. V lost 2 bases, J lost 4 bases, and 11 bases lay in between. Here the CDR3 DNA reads TGTGCCAGCAGTTACACCGGTACTTATAATGAAAAACTGTTTTTT. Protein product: CASSYTGTYNEKLFF.

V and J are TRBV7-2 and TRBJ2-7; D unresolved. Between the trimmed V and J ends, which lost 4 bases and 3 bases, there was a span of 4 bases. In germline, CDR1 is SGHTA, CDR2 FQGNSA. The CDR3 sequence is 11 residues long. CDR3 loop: CASSSYYEQYF. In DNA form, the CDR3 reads TGTGCCAGCAGCTCCTACTACGAGCAGTACTTC.

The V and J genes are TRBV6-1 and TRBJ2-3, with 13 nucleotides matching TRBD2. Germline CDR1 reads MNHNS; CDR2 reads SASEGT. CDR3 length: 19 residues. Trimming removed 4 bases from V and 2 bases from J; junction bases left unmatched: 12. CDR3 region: CASSVIQGLAGFHTDTQYF. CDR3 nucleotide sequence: TGTGCCAGCAGTGTAATTCAGGGACTAGCGGGGTTCCACACAGATACGCAGTATTTT.

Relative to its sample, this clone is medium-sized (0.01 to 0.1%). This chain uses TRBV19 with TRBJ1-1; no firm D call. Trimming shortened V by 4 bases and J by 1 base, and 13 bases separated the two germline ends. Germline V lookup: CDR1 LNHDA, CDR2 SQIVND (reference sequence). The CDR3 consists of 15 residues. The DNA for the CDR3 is TGTGCCAGTAGTACCGTGGGAGTGAGGAACACTGAAGCTTTCTTT. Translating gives CASSTVGVRNTEAFF. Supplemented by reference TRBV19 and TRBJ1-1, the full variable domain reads DGGITQSPKYLFRKEGQNVTLSCEQNLNHDAMYWYRQDPGQGLRLIYYSQIVNDFQKGDIAEGYSVSREKKESFPLTVTSAQKNPTAFYLCASSTVGVRNTEAFFGQGTRLTVV.

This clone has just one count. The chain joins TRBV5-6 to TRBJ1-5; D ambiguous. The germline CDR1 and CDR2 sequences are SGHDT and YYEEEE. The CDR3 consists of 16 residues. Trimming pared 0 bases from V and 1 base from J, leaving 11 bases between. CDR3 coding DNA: TGTGCCAGCAGCTTGGATGGGTTAGGGAGCAATCAGCCCCAGCATTTT. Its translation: CASSLDGLGSNQPQHF.

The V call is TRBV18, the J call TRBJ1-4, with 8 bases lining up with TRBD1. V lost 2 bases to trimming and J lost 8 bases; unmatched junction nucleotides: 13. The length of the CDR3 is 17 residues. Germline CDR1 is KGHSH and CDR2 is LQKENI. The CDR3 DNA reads TGTGCCAGCTCACCATGGTCTCAGGGGGCTGAAGAAGAAAAACTGTTTTTT. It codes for CASSPWSQGAEEEKLFF.